The clone carrying this T cell receptor beta chain was seen once. The antigen remains unidentified. Isolation of CD4+ and CD8+ T cells from PBMCs was achieved by sorting. Trimming stripped 8 bases from V and 5 bases from J, with 12 bases between. The length of the CDR3 is 11 residues. From germline, CDR1 is GTSNPN and CDR2 SVGIG (reference sequence). The source of the sample is a study of CD8+ T cells in alopecia areata. About the research overall: Once tofacitinib had been taken for 6 to 18 months, 6 months off drug followed. Whole-study results and caveats: Higher clonality and more expanded CD8+ clones appeared in lesional than normal scalp.

Following RNA extraction, reverse transcription yielded cDNA that acted as the sequencing template. The repertoire was sequenced with immunoSEQ multiplex PCR; TCRdb's copy has only in-frame clones and lacks some. The sample records about 130,000 clones, about 46% being singletons. The V gene is TRBV30, the J gene TRBJ1-1; no definite D call. The source material was CD8+ T cells sorted from blood, sampled at week 0. This TCR came from a human donor with alopecia areata. In DNA, the CDR3 is TGTGCCCATGGAGCGGGGACTGAAGCTTTCTTT. Its translation: CAHGAGTEAFF.